The 7 T cell receptor beta chains below all came from one sample that was sequenced in a study of blood T cells in healthy people across ages. With a J-beta primer mix and a sample-barcoded 5' primer, a second PCR ran about 6 to 11 cycles. TCRdb called the 5' RACE reads again in MiXCR, with one record for every CDR3 protein. The data show about 1.4 million distinct CDR3 sequences, approximately 60% seen once. The material sequenced was blood. The receptor source for this set is a man between 18 and 29 years old in good health.

This clonotype was counted once. The rearrangement joins TRBV18 to TRBJ1-1; D unclear. This CDR3 has 15 amino acids. CDR1 KGHSH and CDR2 LQKENI come from the germline V gene. V lost 3 bases and J 0 bases, leaving 11 bases between the germline ends. The CDR3 DNA follows: TGTGCCAGCTCACCCTCGTCCATCCTGAACACTGAAGCTTTCTTT. This sequence encodes CASSPSSILNTEAFF. Looking up the rest from reference TRBV18 and TRBJ1-1 gives the full variable domain: NAGVMQNPRHLVRRRGQEARLRCSPMKGHSHVYWYRQLPEEGLKFMVYLQKENIIDESGMPKERFSAEFPKEGPSILRIQQVVRGDSAAYFCASSPSSILNTEAFFGQGTRLTVV.

This clonotype was seen a few times. The rearrangement uses TRBV4-2 and TRBJ2-7; D is possibly TRBD1 (7 bases). CDR1 LGHNA and CDR2 YNFKEQ come from the germline V gene. The CDR3 is 15 amino acids. Trimming shortened V by 1 base and J by 4 bases, and 14 bases separated the two germline ends. CDR3 nucleotide sequence: TGTGCCAGCAGCCAAGTTCCAGGGGGGAATTACGAGCAGTACTTC. It codes for CASSQVPGGNYEQYF.

V usage is TRBV29-1 and J usage is TRBJ2-1, with unresolved D. The CDR3 is 12 residues long. The V end was cut by 2 bases, the J end by 9 bases, with 11 bases between. Germline CDR1 is SQVTM and CDR2 is ANQGSEA. The CDR3 DNA reads as TGCAGCGTTGAACTTGGGTCTAGTGAGCAGTTCTTC. As protein: CSVELGSSEQFF.

As regards this clonotype: One end of the junction varies from germline; a read error may be responsible. J is TRBJ1-5 and V is TRBV14; D may be TRBD1 (5 bases). This CDR3 comprises 14 residues. Germline CDR1 is SGHDN and CDR2 is FVKESK. As DNA, the CDR3 is TGTGCCAGCAACCAAGCGGGGTGGGGGCAGCCCCAGCATTTT. Its translation: CASNQAGWGQPQHF.

The V call is TRBV10-3, the J call TRBJ1-1; D gene unclear. The CDR3 covers 15 residues. Trimming pared 3 bases from V and 5 bases from J, leaving 16 bases between. The germline CDR1 and CDR2 sequences are ENHRY and SYGVKD. CDR3 bases: TGTGCCATCAGTGATAGGGCCACCACCGGGACTGAAGCTTTCTTT. Amino acid sequence: CAISDRATTGTEAFF.

This clonotype has only a few counts. The genes are TRBV29-1 and TRBJ2-7; TRBD1 might be the D (6 bases). The germline gives CDR1 SQVTM, CDR2 ANQGSEA. Trimming took off 1 base at V and 4 bases at J, with 23 bases between the two ends. This CDR3 has 17 residues. The CDR3 DNA reads as TGCAGCGTTGAAGGGGGTCTCAGGGGCGACGATGATTACGAGCAGTACTTC. It specifies CSVEGGLRGDDDYEQYF.

This clonotype was found once. The J gene is TRBJ2-3, the V gene TRBV29-1, with TRBD1 identical over 7 bases. The V gene's germline CDR1 is SQVTM and CDR2 ANQGSEA. V lost 7 bases, J lost 0 bases, and 7 bases stayed unmatched. The CDR3 has 14 residues. CDR3: CSGARDSSTDTQYF. The CDR3 DNA is TGCAGCGGAGCCCGGGACAGTAGCACAGATACGCAGTATTTT.